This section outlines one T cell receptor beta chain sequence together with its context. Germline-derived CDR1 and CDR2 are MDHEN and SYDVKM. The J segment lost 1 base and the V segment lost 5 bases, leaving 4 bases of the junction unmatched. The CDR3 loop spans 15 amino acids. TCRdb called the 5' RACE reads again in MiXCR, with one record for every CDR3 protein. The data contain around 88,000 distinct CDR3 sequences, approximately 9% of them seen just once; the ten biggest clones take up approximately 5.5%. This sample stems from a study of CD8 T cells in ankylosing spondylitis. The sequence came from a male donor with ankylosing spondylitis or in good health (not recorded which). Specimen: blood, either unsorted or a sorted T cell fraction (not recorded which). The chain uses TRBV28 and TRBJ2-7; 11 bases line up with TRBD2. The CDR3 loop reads CASSLRTSGSYEQYF. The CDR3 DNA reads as TGTGCCAGCAGTCTCAGGACTAGCGGGTCCTACGAGCAGTACTTC.